These T cell receptor beta chains were read from a single sample in a study of cytotoxic CD8 clonotypes in ibrutinib-treated CLL. Sequenced by immunoSEQ multiplex PCR; TCRdb stores in-frame clones only, minus some. Of fewer than 300,000 clones in the sample, approximately 76% were seen once. Sequencing was performed on PBMCs, taken at disease progression, from a patient treated with ibrutinib. The receptors shown here come from a human donor with chronic lymphocytic leukemia. CDR3s include the opening cysteine and the closing phenylalanine or tryptophan. A D gene is named only where the DNA matches it firmly. A row's size may be missing; if present it is once, few, many or a size class.

clone size: .
V gene: TRBV7-9
J gene: TRBJ2-1
D gene: .
CDR3 protein: CASSRQAGAFYNEQFF
CDR3 DNA: TGTGCCAGCAGCCGGCAAGCAGGGGCCTTCTACAATGAGCAGTTCTTC

clone size: .
V gene: TRBV2
J gene: TRBJ1-3
D gene: .
CDR3 protein: CASSDLGPNSGNTIYF
CDR3 DNA: TGTGCCAGCAGTGATCTGGGACCCAACTCTGGAAACACCATATATTTT

clone size: few
V gene: TRBV18
J gene: TRBJ2-7
D gene: TRBD2
CDR3 protein: CASSGWTSGSEQYF
CDR3 DNA: TGTGCCAGCTCCGGATGGACTAGCGGGAGTGAGCAGTACTTC

clone size: .
V gene: TRBV6-5
J gene: TRBJ1-1
D gene: TRBD1
CDR3 protein: CASSKDRVTEAFF
CDR3 DNA: TGTGCCAGCAGTAAAGACAGGGTGACTGAAGCTTTCTTT

clone size: .
V gene: TRBV6-5
J gene: TRBJ1-2
D gene: .
CDR3 protein: CASSYSSGDGYTF
CDR3 DNA: TGTGCCAGCAGTTACTCGAGTGGGGATGGCTACACCTTC

clone size: .
V gene: TRBV19
J gene: TRBJ2-1
D gene: .
CDR3 protein: CASSIRSGTRDNEQFF
CDR3 DNA: TGTGCCAGTAGTATTCGATCCGGGACGAGAGACAATGAGCAGTTCTTC

clone size: .
V gene: TRBV5-1
J gene: TRBJ2-1
D gene: TRBD1
CDR3 protein: CASSSGQGLNEQFF
CDR3 DNA: TGCGCCAGCAGCTCGGGACAGGGGCTAAATGAGCAGTTCTTC

clone size: .
V gene: TRBV4-1
J gene: TRBJ2-7
D gene: TRBD2
CDR3 protein: CASSQVDFLAGEVYEQYF
CDR3 DNA: TGCGCCAGCAGCCAAGTCGATTTTTTGGCGGGAGAGGTCTACGAGCAGTACTTC

clone size: .
V gene: TRBV9
J gene: TRBJ2-1
D gene: TRBD2
CDR3 protein: CASSFLADTYNEQFF
CDR3 DNA: TGTGCCAGCAGCTTTCTAGCGGATACCTACAATGAGCAGTTCTTC

clone size: once
V gene: TRBV9
J gene: TRBJ2-7
D gene: .
CDR3 protein: CASSVDQSYSYEQYF
CDR3 DNA: TGTGCCAGCAGCGTAGACCAAAGTTACTCCTACGAGCAGTACTTC

clone size: few
V gene: TRBV6-6
J gene: TRBJ2-7
D gene: .
CDR3 protein: CASSYEVDEQYF
CDR3 DNA: TGTGCCAGCAGTTACGAGGTAGACGAGCAGTACTTC

clone size: once
V gene: TRBV10-3
J gene: TRBJ2-5
D gene: TRBD1
CDR3 protein: CAISGDREETQYF
CDR3 DNA: TGTGCCATCAGTGGGGACAGAGAAGAGACCCAGTACTTC

clone size: .
V gene: TRBV7-7
J gene: TRBJ2-2
D gene: TRBD2
CDR3 protein: CASSFLAGSTGELFF
CDR3 DNA: TGTGCCAGCAGCTTTCTAGCGGGGTCCACCGGGGAGCTGTTTTTT

clone size: .
V gene: TRBV19
J gene: TRBJ2-5
D gene: .
CDR3 protein: CATLGVGETQYF
CDR3 DNA: TGTGCCACCCTAGGGGTCGGGGAGACCCAGTACTTC

clone size: .
V gene: TRBV5-4
J gene: TRBJ2-7
D gene: TRBD2
CDR3 protein: CASSAAGGYEQYF
CDR3 DNA: TGTGCCAGCAGCGCAGCGGGAGGTTACGAGCAGTACTTC

clone size: .
V gene: TRBV19
J gene: TRBJ2-5
D gene: TRBD1
CDR3 protein: CASKQGGGQETQYF
CDR3 DNA: TGTGCCAGTAAACAGGGGGGTGGCCAAGAGACCCAGTACTTC

clone size: .
V gene: TRBV6-6
J gene: TRBJ1-2
D gene: .
CDR3 protein: CASTNGYWNYGYTF
CDR3 DNA: TGTGCCAGCACCAACGGGTATTGGAACTATGGCTACACCTTC

clone size: .
V gene: TRBV9
J gene: TRBJ1-1
D gene: TRBD1
CDR3 protein: CASSVVGTANTEAFF
CDR3 DNA: TGTGCCAGCAGCGTAGTTGGGACAGCCAACACTGAAGCTTTCTTT

clone size: .
V gene: TRBV27
J gene: TRBJ2-3
D gene: .
CDR3 protein: CASWRATDTQYF
CDR3 DNA: TGTGCCAGCTGGAGGGCTACAGATACGCAGTATTTT

clone size: .
V gene: TRBV5-1
J gene: TRBJ2-5
D gene: TRBD2
CDR3 protein: CASSLRTSGRPRETQYF
CDR3 DNA: TGCGCCAGCAGCCTACGGACTAGCGGGAGGCCCCGGGAGACCCAGTACTTC

clone size: .
V gene: TRBV2
J gene: TRBJ2-7
D gene: TRBD1
CDR3 protein: CASNHRGDEQYF
CDR3 DNA: TGTGCCAGCAACCACAGGGGCGACGAGCAGTACTTC

clone size: .
V gene: TRBV25-1
J gene: TRBJ2-7
D gene: .
CDR3 protein: CASSEWGVGYEQYF
CDR3 DNA: TGTGCCAGCAGTGAATGGGGAGTCGGGTACGAGCAGTACTTC

clone size: .
V gene: TRBV2
J gene: TRBJ1-6
D gene: .
CDR3 protein: CASSLAVQVVISPLHF
CDR3 DNA: TGTGCCAGCAGTCTAGCGGTACAGGTCGTTATTTCACCCCTCCACTTT

clone size: .
V gene: TRBV7-8
J gene: TRBJ1-5
D gene: .
CDR3 protein: CASREGLNQPQHF
CDR3 DNA: TGTGCCAGCAGGGAGGGGCTAAATCAGCCCCAGCATTTT

clone size: .
V gene: TRBV19
J gene: TRBJ1-6
D gene: .
CDR3 protein: CANPNSPLHF
CDR3 DNA: TGTGCCAATCCTAATTCACCCCTCCACTTT

clone size: .
V gene: TRBV7-9
J gene: TRBJ1-2
D gene: .
CDR3 protein: CASSSSSSTANYGYTF
CDR3 DNA: TGTGCCAGCAGCTCGAGCTCCTCGACAGCTAACTATGGCTACACCTTC

clone size: .
V gene: TRBV7-6
J gene: TRBJ2-6
D gene: .
CDR3 protein: CASSLGGRGANVLTF
CDR3 DNA: TGTGCCAGCAGCTTAGGGGGGCGCGGGGCCAACGTCCTGACTTTC

clone size: .
V gene: TRBV9
J gene: TRBJ2-7
D gene: .
CDR3 protein: CASSPRGQVGYEQYF
CDR3 DNA: TGTGCCAGCAGCCCCCGGGGGCAGGTCGGCTACGAGCAGTACTTC

clone size: .
V gene: TRBV12-2
J gene: TRBJ2-1
D gene: .
CDR3 protein: CASRLQGPQGDINEQFF
CDR3 DNA: TGTGCAAGTCGCCTCCAGGGCCCCCAGGGGGACATTAATGAGCAGTTCTTC

clone size: .
V gene: TRBV7-6
J gene: TRBJ2-1
D gene: TRBD2
CDR3 protein: CASSPAGLSYNEQFF
CDR3 DNA: TGTGCCAGCAGCCCGGCGGGACTATCCTACAATGAGCAGTTCTTC

clone size: many
V gene: TRBV27
J gene: TRBJ1-2
D gene: TRBD1
CDR3 protein: CASSWTGSSDYTF
CDR3 DNA: TGTGCCAGCAGCTGGACAGGCTCGAGTGACTACACCTTC

clone size: .
V gene: TRBV7-2
J gene: TRBJ2-1
D gene: TRBD2
CDR3 protein: CASSPHSGRADEQFF
CDR3 DNA: TGTGCCAGCAGCCCCCACAGCGGGAGGGCCGATGAGCAGTTCTTC

clone size: few
V gene: TRBV27
J gene: TRBJ2-7
D gene: .
CDR3 protein: CASSFGRAWNEQYF
CDR3 DNA: TGTGCCAGCAGTTTCGGAAGGGCGTGGAACGAGCAGTACTTC

clone size: .
V gene: TRBV10-3
J gene: TRBJ2-7
D gene: .
CDR3 protein: CAISEQRGAAISYEQYF
CDR3 DNA: TGTGCCATCAGTGAGCAGAGGGGGGCCGCCATATCGTACGAGCAGTACTTC

clone size: .
V gene: TRBV10-1
J gene: TRBJ2-7
D gene: TRBD1
CDR3 protein: CASSPTGGSEQYF
CDR3 DNA: TGCGCCAGCAGTCCGACAGGGGGGAGTGAGCAGTACTTC

clone size: .
V gene: TRBV4-1
J gene: TRBJ2-4
D gene: .
CDR3 protein: CASSQFWGTKNIQYF
CDR3 DNA: TGCGCCAGCAGCCAATTCTGGGGAACCAAAAACATTCAGTACTTC

clone size: .
V gene: TRBV7-9
J gene: TRBJ1-2
D gene: .
CDR3 protein: CASSSTQGPRGYTF
CDR3 DNA: TGTGCCAGCAGCTCCACACAGGGACCTAGGGGCTACACCTTC

clone size: .
V gene: TRBV7-2
J gene: TRBJ2-5
D gene: .
CDR3 protein: CASSLELGTWTQYF
CDR3 DNA: TGTGCCAGCAGCTTAGAGTTGGGGACCTGGACCCAGTACTTC

clone size: .
V gene: TRBV27
J gene: TRBJ1-2
D gene: .
CDR3 protein: CASSFSGRVNYGYTF
CDR3 DNA: TGTGCCAGCAGTTTTTCGGGGAGGGTCAACTATGGCTACACCTTC

clone size: .
V gene: TRBV21-1
J gene: TRBJ2-1
D gene: .
CDR3 protein: CASSKVWTGRDEQFF
CDR3 DNA: TGTGCCAGCAGCAAAGTGTGGACAGGGAGGGATGAGCAGTTCTTC

clone size: .
V gene: TRBV2
J gene: TRBJ2-5
D gene: .
CDR3 protein: CASSFNRVETQYF
CDR3 DNA: TGTGCCAGCAGCTTTAACAGGGTGGAGACCCAGTACTTC

clone size: .
V gene: TRBV5-1
J gene: TRBJ1-4
D gene: .
CDR3 protein: CASSLEGRAKNEKLFF
CDR3 DNA: TGCGCCAGCAGCTTGGAGGGGCGGGCAAAAAATGAAAAACTGTTTTTT

clone size: .
V gene: TRBV6-5
J gene: TRBJ2-7
D gene: TRBD1
CDR3 protein: CASSLDRLDSYEQYF
CDR3 DNA: TGTGCCAGCAGCCTGGACAGGTTAGACTCCTACGAGCAGTACTTC

clone size: .
V gene: TRBV27
J gene: TRBJ1-2
D gene: .
CDR3 protein: CASSLYGTAYGYTF
CDR3 DNA: TGTGCCAGCAGTTTATATGGGACCGCTTATGGCTACACCTTC

clone size: .
V gene: TRBV4-1
J gene: TRBJ1-3
D gene: .
CDR3 protein: CASSQGGGSSGNTIYF
CDR3 DNA: TGCGCCAGCAGCCAAGGGGGGGGAAGCTCTGGAAACACCATATATTTT

clone size: few
V gene: TRBV27
J gene: TRBJ1-2
D gene: .
CDR3 protein: CASSLRGNYGYTF
CDR3 DNA: TGTGCCAGCAGTTTACGGGGTAACTATGGCTACACCTTC

clone size: .
V gene: TRBV2
J gene: TRBJ1-2
D gene: TRBD1
CDR3 protein: CASKATGDYGYTF
CDR3 DNA: TGTGCCAGCAAGGCGACAGGGGACTATGGCTACACCTTC

clone size: .
V gene: TRBV7-8
J gene: TRBJ1-1
D gene: .
CDR3 protein: CASSLGGRNGEAFF
CDR3 DNA: TGTGCCAGCAGCTTAGGTGGGAGAAACGGTGAAGCTTTCTTT

clone size: .
V gene: TRBV19
J gene: TRBJ2-1
D gene: .
CDR3 protein: CASSSWVGAIYNEQFF
CDR3 DNA: TGTGCCAGTAGTTCCTGGGTGGGGGCGATTTACAATGAGCAGTTCTTC

clone size: few
V gene: TRBV7-9
J gene: TRBJ1-1
D gene: .
CDR3 protein: CASSLAARKSGSTEAFF
CDR3 DNA: TGTGCCAGCAGCTTAGCTGCACGGAAGTCAGGTAGCACTGAAGCTTTCTTT